This TCR beta chain is from a study of metastatic and nonmetastatic thyroid tumors. This clone came up once. The antigen is undetermined. At one end, the junction sequence differs from germline, possibly due to a read error. None of the patients had undergone any treatment ahead of thyroid surgery. Germline CDR1 DFQATT, CDR2 SNEGSKA (reference sequence). The CDR3 runs to 13 residues. Original methodology: For papillary thyroid cancer, a distant-metastasis classifier was constructed from CDR3 differences observed across clinicopathological groups. From the PCR reads, TCRdb re-called clones with MiXCR. TCRdb's processing, not the study's, gives the V and J calls here. The repertoire holds tens of thousands of clones, with 25% to 30% as singletons. Study observations and caveats: Malignant tumors reportedly showed significantly higher TCR beta diversity than benign nodules in both blood and tumor.

The sequencing input was blood. The genes are TRBV20-1 and TRBJ2-3, with D unresolved. The TCR originated in a female donor with papillary thyroid cancer or a benign thyroid nodule (not recorded which). Some clones in this sample may be carry-over from other donors' samples. The CDR3 coding sequence is TGCAGTTCTAGAGATCGGGCTACAGATACGCAGTATTTT. Translated: CSSRDRATDTQYF.